This entry features one T cell receptor (beta chain) sequence. CDR1 SGHRS and CDR2 YFSETQ come from the germline V gene. V lost 1 base and J 6 bases, leaving 13 bases between the germline ends. The CDR3 is made up of 15 amino acids. Clones were sequenced by immunoSEQ multiplex PCR, and TCRdb holds only the in-frame ones, with some missing. The data contain about 1 million clones, 75% to 85% of them seen just once; the ten biggest clones take up approximately 0.52%. This entry belongs to a study of shared clonotypes between healthy human individuals. Input material: memory CD4+ T cells from PBMCs. The subset denotes: CD45RA-negative fraction. The genes are TRBV5-1 and TRBJ2-2; tentative D call: TRBD2 (6 bases). This TCR was recovered from a man aged 18 to 35 in good health. Some clones in this sample may be carry-over from other donors' samples. The DNA for the CDR3 is TGCGCCAGCAGCTTGATAACAGGAGGGCCCGGGGAGCTGTTTTTT. Translating it yields CASSLITGGPGELFF.